This T cell receptor beta chain was sequenced in a study of cytotoxic CD8 clonotypes in ibrutinib-treated CLL. Study overall: Responses: approximately 25 partial, 2 complete; after median around 64 months, about 15 stayed remitted, around twelve progressed.

Using immunoSEQ multiplex PCR, the repertoire was profiled, and TCRdb retains in-frame clones only, with some absent. The sample lists roughly 150,000 clones; 75% to 80% were seen once. Deletions cut 1 base from V and 2 bases from J, with 6 bases between. There are 13 residues in the CDR3. Germline CDR1 and CDR2: MGHRA and YSYEKL. Genomic DNA (roughly 1.9 micrograms) was obtained from cryopreserved PBMCs for construction of TCR beta libraries. Comment on this clone: What it recognizes is unknown. At the DNA level, this CDR3 is encoded by other sequences in the same sample as well.

General study points: Clonality went up at ibrutinib response and then declined back toward baseline at progression.

The chain is built from TRBV4-1 and TRBJ2-7; no reliable D call. The source was PBMCs, collected after 24 months of ibrutinib treatment. The source is a human donor with chronic lymphocytic leukemia. Written as DNA, the CDR3 is TGCGCCAGCAGCCAAGGCGGAACCTACGAGCAGTACTTC. This gives the protein CASSQGGTYEQYF.